This TCR beta chain was profiled in a study of neoadjuvant anti-PD-1 for oral cavity cancer. Study-wide points: Pretreatment Treg/Th17 ratio correlated inversely with post-treatment tumor clonality.

Stage II-IVA oral cavity squamous cell carcinoma was new and untreated by systemic or radiation therapy. The CDR3 loop spans 16 amino acids. With V trimmed by 4 bases and J by 5 bases, 7 bases remained unmatched. Germline V gene sequence: CDR1 SGHNT, CDR2 YYREEE (reference sequence). Sequencing was performed with immunoSEQ multiplex PCR; in TCRdb, only in-frame clones are kept and a portion is missing. The sample records approximately 32,000 clones, more than 75% being singletons. Points on this clone: Its specificity is not known.

The rearrangement uses TRBV5-4 and TRBJ2-7; 15 nucleotides align to TRBD2. The sequenced sample was PBMCs, obtained before nivolumab (anti-PD-1) treatment. The sequence was collected from a person between 35 and 79 years old with oral cavity squamous cell carcinoma. The CDR3 loop is CASSPWTSGGAHEQYF. The CDR3 DNA sequence: TGTGCCAGCAGCCCATGGACTAGCGGGGGGGCCCACGAGCAGTACTTC.